A single sample is the source of the 14 T cell receptor beta chains below, sequenced in a study of T-cell reconstitution after alpha-beta-depleted transplantation in children. As it was prepared, the TCRbeta library received unique molecular identifiers. Via MiXCR, TCRdb re-called the PCR reads, giving one row per CDR3 protein. The sample includes 750,000 to 950,000 distinct CDR3 sequences, 15% to 20% of them seen just once. This material consisted of PBMCs, mostly from graft donor cells, taken 360 days after TCRalphabeta/CD19-depleted stem cell transplant. Receptors originate from a male patient younger than 18 who had a stem cell transplant for acute lymphoblastic leukemia, so the T cells may come from the graft donor.

This clonotype was seen repeatedly, ten times or more. This CDR3 reads CASSVSGSGPVSYNEQFF. In nucleotides, the CDR3 is TGTGCCAGCAGCGTTAGCGGGAGTGGGCCCGTCTCCTACAATGAGCAGTTCTTC. The chain links TRBV9 to TRBJ2-1; 9 positions agree with TRBD2. J was trimmed by 0 bases and V by 2 bases; bases with no gene match: 9. This CDR3 is built from 18 residues. Germline CDR1 reads SGDLS; CDR2 reads YYNGEE.

This clonotype came up many times. The chain is built from TRBV5-1 and TRBJ2-2; D is perhaps TRBD1 (5 bases). This CDR3 has 17 amino acids. V was clipped by 4 bases and J by 6 bases, with 22 bases between them. The germline gives CDR1 SGHRS, CDR2 YFSETQ. The CDR3 coding sequence is TGCGCCAGCAGCACTTCCCAGGGAACCCTTTTAGCCGGGGAGCTGTTTTTT. This gives the protein CASSTSQGTLLAGELFF.

This chain uses TRBV6-1 with TRBJ2-3, with 9 bases aligning to TRBD1. CDR1 and CDR2 (germline): MNHNS, SASEGT. The CDR3 has 14 amino acids. V shed 8 bases, J shed 3 bases, and the junction held 6 bases outside the gene matches. The CDR3 DNA is TGTGCCAGCTGTCGGACAGGGGTTACAGATACGCAGTATTTT. Amino acids: CASCRTGVTDTQYF.

CDR3 nucleotides: TGTGCCAGCCGCGGGACAGGTCACACGGGCACTGAAGCTTTCTTT. Translating gives CASRGTGHTGTEAFF. The V gene is TRBV6-4, the J gene TRBJ1-1; 8 nucleotides line up with TRBD1. V was clipped by 8 bases and J by 4 bases; unmatched bases: 12. CDR3 length: 15 residues. The germline V gene has CDR1 MRHNA and CDR2 SNTAGT.

The chain carries TRBV5-1 and TRBJ2-1; the D gene could be TRBD1 or TRBD2 (5 bases each). V lost 3 bases and J lost 12, with 19 bases in between. Germline-derived CDR1 and CDR2 are SGHRS and YFSETQ. The CDR3 is made up of 14 amino acids. CDR3 bases: TGCGCCAGCAGCTCCCGGGACCTACTATCAGGGCAGTTCTTC. It yields the protein CASSSRDLLSGQFF.

This chain joins TRBV18 and TRBJ1-2, with D perhaps TRBD1 (5 bases). This CDR3 contains 13 residues. Trimming cost V 5 bases and J 4 bases, with 11 bases left between them. The germline V gene encodes CDR1 KGHSH and CDR2 LQKENI. CDR3 bases: TGTGCCAGCTCAGACACGGGGGGCTATGGCTACACCTTC. It is translated as CASSDTGGYGYTF.

J is TRBJ2-6 and V is TRBV7-9; D gene uncertain. V was shortened by 5 bases and J by 1 base, with 9 bases between the two germline ends. Germline values: CDR1 SEHNR, CDR2 FQNEAQ (reference sequence). The CDR3 is made up of 15 amino acids. Here the CDR3 DNA reads TGTGCCAGCAGCCGAATGGGATCTGGGGCCAACGTCCTGACTTTC. Translating it yields CASSRMGSGANVLTF.

The chain is built from TRBV5-1 and TRBJ2-2, with D perhaps matching TRBD1 (6 bases). The CDR3 has 15 residues. The ends were cut back, 4 bases at V and 6 bases at J, with 16 bases in the middle. Germline-derived CDR1 and CDR2 are SGHRS and YFSETQ. The CDR3 DNA reads as TGCGCCAGCAGCCTCGGACAGCCTGGACCCGGGGAGCTGTTTTTT. It is translated as CASSLGQPGPGELFF. The full variable domain, rest sourced from reference TRBV5-1 and TRBJ2-2, is KAGVTQTPRYLIKTRGQQVTLSCSPISGHRSVSWYQQTPGQGLQFLFEYFSETQRNKGNFPGRFSGRQFSNSRSEMNVSTLELGDSALYLCASSLGQPGPGELFFGEGSRLTVL.

This clonotype was seen a few times. The chain recombines TRBV5-1 with TRBJ2-2, with 11 bases aligning to TRBD2. V lost 5 bases, J lost 4 bases, and 13 bases stayed unmatched. Germline V gives CDR1 SGHRS, CDR2 YFSETQ. The length of the CDR3 is 18 residues. The CDR3 is CASRIGGLAGGLTGELFF. CDR3 nucleotides: TGCGCCAGCAGAATCGGAGGGCTAGCGGGAGGACTCACCGGGGAGCTGTTTTTT.

In nucleotides, the CDR3 is TGTGCCAGCAGCTTAACGCCCGTCGGGGCCAATGAGCAGTTCTTC. Amino acids: CASSLTPVGANEQFF. This chain links TRBV7-3 with TRBJ2-1, with D perhaps TRBD1 or TRBD2 (5 bases each). Germline assignment: CDR1 SGHTA and CDR2 FQGTGA. Between the trimmed V and J ends, which lost 0 bases and 6 bases, there was a span of 12 bases. This CDR3 contains 15 residues. Looking up the rest from reference TRBV7-3 and TRBJ2-1 gives the full variable domain: GAGVSQTPSNKVTEKGKYVELRCDPISGHTALYWYRQSLGQGPEFLIYFQGTGAADDSGLPNDRFFAVRPEGSVSTLKIQRTERGDSAVYLCASSLTPVGANEQFFGPGTRLTVL.

The genes are TRBV19 and TRBJ2-3; D is unclear. Per the germline V gene, CDR1 is LNHDA and CDR2 is SQIVND (reference sequence). The V end lost 5 bases, the J end lost 0 bases, and 9 bases lay between the germline ends. CDR3 length: 14 residues. Here the CDR3 DNA reads TGTGCCAGTAGTGGATCGACTAGCACAGATACGCAGTATTTT. Its protein is CASSGSTSTDTQYF.

V gene TRBV18 combines with J gene TRBJ2-1; TRBD2 agrees at 13 bases. Germline CDR1 reads KGHSH; CDR2 reads LQKENI. V lost 2 bases to trimming and J lost 9 bases; unmatched junction nucleotides: 7. The CDR3 loop spans 16 amino acids. CDR3 residues: CASSPTSGRARREQFF. The CDR3 DNA is TGTGCCAGCTCACCAACTAGCGGGAGGGCCCGGCGTGAGCAGTTCTTC.

The chain is built from TRBV5-1 and TRBJ2-2, with D hard to call. V lost 0 bases and J 0 bases, leaving 12 bases between the germline ends. The CDR3 consists of 17 residues. Germline V gene sequence: CDR1 SGHRS, CDR2 YFSETQ. In DNA, the CDR3 is TGCGCCAGCAGCTTGGCCTGGGAAAGCGCGAACACCGGGGAGCTGTTTTTT. Protein sequence: CASSLAWESANTGELFF.

This clonotype was picked up a small number of times. The CDR3 nucleotides are TGCAGTGCTAGCCGAGGACAGGGGGCATACGAGCAGTACTTC. It is translated as CSASRGQGAYEQYF. The rearrangement links TRBV20-1 to TRBJ2-7; 11 nucleotides line up with TRBD1. The CDR3 sequence is 14 residues long. V lost 3 bases and J lost 4; bases outside the gene matches: 5. The germline V gene has CDR1 DFQATT and CDR2 SNEGSKA (reference sequence).